This T cell receptor beta chain was recovered during a study of blood T cells in healthy people across ages. Peripheral blood samples of roughly 9.8 milliliters were drawn from each donor. Total RNA extracted from each sample amounted to at least 5.5 micrograms. This clonotype was counted between two and nine times. Between the trimmed V and J ends, which lost 8 bases and 11 bases, there was a span of 21 bases. CDR3 size: 13 residues. Germline lookup yields CDR1 KGHSH and CDR2 LQKENI. PCR was performed a second time for about 6 to 11 cycles using a sample-barcoded 5' primer and a J-beta primer mix. One entry per CDR3 protein, called by TCRdb with MiXCR from the 5' RACE reads. Altogether roughly 800,000 distinct CDR3 sequences are present, around 24% being singletons, with the ten largest covering 3%. The same sample was also studied in work on T cells of mothers and their children.

The sample consisted of blood. The chain joins TRBV18 to TRBJ1-1, with D possibly matching TRBD1 (6 bases). The sequence was obtained from a boy aged 5-17 years in good health. This chain's CDR3 is CASRGGGVPQAFF. The DNA of the CDR3 is TGTGCCAGCCGAGGGGGAGGCGTCCCCCAGGCTTTCTTT.